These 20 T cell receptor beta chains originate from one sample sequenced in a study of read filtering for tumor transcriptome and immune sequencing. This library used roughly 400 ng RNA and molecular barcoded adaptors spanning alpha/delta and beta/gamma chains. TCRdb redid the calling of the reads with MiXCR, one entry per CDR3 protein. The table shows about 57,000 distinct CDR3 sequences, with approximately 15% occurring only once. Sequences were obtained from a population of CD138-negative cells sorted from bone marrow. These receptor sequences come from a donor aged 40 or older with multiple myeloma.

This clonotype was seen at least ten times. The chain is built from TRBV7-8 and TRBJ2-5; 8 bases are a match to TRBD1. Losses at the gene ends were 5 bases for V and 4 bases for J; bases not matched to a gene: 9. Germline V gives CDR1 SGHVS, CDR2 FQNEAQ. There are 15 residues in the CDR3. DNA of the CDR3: TGTGCCAGCAGCACAACAGGGGGAAAGCGAGAGACCCAGTACTTC. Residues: CASSTTGGKRETQYF.

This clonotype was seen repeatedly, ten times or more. In DNA, the CDR3 is TGTGCCAGCAGCGAATTGGCCCCCCAGTGGGAAGGCGTGCAGACCCAGTACTTC. Protein product: CASSELAPQWEGVQTQYF. This sequence joins TRBV21-1 and TRBJ2-5; the D segment call TRBD1 is taken from the table without a DNA check. TRBV21-1 is annotated as a pseudogene. The CDR3 has 18 residues.

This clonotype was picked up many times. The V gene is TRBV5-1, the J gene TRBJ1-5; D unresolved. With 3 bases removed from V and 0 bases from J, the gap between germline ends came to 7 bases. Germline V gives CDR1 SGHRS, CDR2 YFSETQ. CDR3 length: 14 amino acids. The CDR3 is CASSSGDSNQPQHF. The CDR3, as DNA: TGCGCCAGCAGCTCGGGAGATAGCAATCAGCCCCAGCATTTT.

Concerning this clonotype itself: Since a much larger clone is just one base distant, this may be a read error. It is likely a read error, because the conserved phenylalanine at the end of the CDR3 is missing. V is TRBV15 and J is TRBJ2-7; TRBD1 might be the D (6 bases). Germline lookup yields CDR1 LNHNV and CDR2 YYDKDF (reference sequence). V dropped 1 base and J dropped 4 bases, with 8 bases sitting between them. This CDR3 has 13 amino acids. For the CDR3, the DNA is TGTGCCACCAGCAGAGTCCAGGGGTACGAGCAGTACCTC. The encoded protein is CATSRVQGYEQYL.

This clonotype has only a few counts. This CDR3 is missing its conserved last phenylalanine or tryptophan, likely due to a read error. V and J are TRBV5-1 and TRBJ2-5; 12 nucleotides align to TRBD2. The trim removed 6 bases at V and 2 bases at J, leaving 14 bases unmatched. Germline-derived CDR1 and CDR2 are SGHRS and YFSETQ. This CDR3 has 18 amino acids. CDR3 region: CASTRSSSGRAGQETQYL. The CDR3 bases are TGCGCCAGCACCCGGAGCTCTAGCGGGAGGGCAGGACAAGAGACCCAGTACCTC.

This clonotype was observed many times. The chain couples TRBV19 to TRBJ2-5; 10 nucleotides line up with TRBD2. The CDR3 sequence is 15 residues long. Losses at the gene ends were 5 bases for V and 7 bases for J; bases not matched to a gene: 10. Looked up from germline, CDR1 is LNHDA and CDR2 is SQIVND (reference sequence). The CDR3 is CASSSESSGRVTQYF. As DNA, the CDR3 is TGTGCCAGTAGTTCGGAATCTAGCGGGAGAGTGACCCAGTACTTC.

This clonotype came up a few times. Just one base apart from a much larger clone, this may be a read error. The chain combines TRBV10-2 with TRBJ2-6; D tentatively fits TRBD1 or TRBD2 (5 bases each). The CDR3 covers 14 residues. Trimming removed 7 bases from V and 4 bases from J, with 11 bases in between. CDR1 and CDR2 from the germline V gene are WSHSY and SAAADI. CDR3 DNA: TGCGCCAGCAAAGACGGGGCCGGGGCCAACGTCCTGACTTTC. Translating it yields CASKDGAGANVLTF.

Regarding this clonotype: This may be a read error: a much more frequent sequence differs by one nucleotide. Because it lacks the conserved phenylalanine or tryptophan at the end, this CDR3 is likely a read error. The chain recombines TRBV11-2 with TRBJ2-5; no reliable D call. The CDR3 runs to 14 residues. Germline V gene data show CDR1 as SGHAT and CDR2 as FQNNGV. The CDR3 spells CASSLESRGETQYS. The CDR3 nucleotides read TGTGCCAGCAGCCTAGAGTCCAGAGGAGAGACCCAGTACTCC.

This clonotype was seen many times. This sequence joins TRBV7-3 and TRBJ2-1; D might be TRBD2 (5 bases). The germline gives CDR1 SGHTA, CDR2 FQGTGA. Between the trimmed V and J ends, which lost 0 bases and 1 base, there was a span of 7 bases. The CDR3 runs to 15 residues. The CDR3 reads CASSLTRESYNEQFF. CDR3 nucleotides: TGTGCCAGCAGCTTAACCCGGGAATCCTACAATGAGCAGTTCTTC.

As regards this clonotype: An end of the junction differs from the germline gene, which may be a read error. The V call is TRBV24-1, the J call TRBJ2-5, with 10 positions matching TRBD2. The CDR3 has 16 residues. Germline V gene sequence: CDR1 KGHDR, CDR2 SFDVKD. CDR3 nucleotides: TGTGCCACCAGTGATTTGGCTAGCGGGGGTCAAGAGACCCGGTACTTC. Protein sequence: CATSDLASGGQETRYF.

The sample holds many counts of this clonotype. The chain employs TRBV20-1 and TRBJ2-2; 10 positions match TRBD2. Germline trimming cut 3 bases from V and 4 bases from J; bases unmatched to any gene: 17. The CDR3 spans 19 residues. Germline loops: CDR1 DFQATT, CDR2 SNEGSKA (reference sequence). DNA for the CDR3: TGCAGTGCTAGCTCCCTGGGGCTAGCGGGAGATCTGAGCACCGGGGAGCTGTTTTTT. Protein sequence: CSASSLGLAGDLSTGELFF.

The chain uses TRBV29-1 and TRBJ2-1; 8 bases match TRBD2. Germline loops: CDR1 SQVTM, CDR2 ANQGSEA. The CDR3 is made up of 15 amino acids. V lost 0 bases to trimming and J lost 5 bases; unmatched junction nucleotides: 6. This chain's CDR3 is CSVEEGTSLDNEQFF. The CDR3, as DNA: TGCAGCGTTGAAGAGGGGACTAGTTTAGACAATGAGCAGTTCTTC.

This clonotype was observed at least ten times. This CDR3 is CASSLELVRNEQFF. The CDR3 DNA reads as TGTGCCAGCAGCTTAGAACTAGTGAGGAATGAGCAGTTCTTC. V gene TRBV11-2 combines with J gene TRBJ2-1; possibly TRBD2 for D (5 bases). The CDR3 extends over 14 amino acids. Germline-derived CDR1 and CDR2 are SGHAT and FQNNGV. Between the trimmed V and J ends, which lost 0 bases and 7 bases, there was a span of 10 bases.

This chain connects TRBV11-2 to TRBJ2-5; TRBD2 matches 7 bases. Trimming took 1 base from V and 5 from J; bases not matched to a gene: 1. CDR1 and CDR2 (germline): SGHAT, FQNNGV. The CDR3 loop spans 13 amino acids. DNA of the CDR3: TGTGCCAGCAGCTTAGTCGGGGGGGAGACCCAGTACTTC. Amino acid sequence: CASSLVGGETQYF.

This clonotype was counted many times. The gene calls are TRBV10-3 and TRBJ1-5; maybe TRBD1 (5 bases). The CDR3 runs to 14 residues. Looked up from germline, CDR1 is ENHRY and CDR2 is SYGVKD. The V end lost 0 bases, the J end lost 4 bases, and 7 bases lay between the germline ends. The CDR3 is CAISESAGNQPQHF. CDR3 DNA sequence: TGTGCCATCAGTGAGTCGGCAGGGAATCAGCCCCAGCATTTT.

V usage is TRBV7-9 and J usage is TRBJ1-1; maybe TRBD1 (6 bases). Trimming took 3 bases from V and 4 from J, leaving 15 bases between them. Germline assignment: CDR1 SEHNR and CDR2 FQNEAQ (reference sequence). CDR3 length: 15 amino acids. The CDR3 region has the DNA TGTGCCAGCAGCTTCAGGGGAAGGGAGGCCACTGAAGCTTTCTTT. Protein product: CASSFRGREATEAFF.

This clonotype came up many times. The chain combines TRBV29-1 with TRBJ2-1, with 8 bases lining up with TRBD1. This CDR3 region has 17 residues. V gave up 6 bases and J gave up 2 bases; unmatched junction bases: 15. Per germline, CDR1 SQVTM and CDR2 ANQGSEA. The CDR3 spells CSVETGDAGLAYNEQFF. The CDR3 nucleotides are TGCAGCGTGGAGACAGGGGATGCGGGATTAGCCTACAATGAGCAGTTCTTC.

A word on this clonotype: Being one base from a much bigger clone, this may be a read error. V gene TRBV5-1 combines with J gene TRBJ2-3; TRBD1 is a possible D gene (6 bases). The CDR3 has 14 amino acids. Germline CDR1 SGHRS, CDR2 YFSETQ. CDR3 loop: CASSLTGSTDTHYF. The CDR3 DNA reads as TGCGCCAGCAGCTTGACAGGGAGCACAGATACGCATTATTTT.

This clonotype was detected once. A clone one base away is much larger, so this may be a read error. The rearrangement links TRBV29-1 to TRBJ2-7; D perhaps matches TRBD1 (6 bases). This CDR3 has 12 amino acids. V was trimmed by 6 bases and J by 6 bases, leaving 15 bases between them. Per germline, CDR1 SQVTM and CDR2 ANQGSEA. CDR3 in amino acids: CSVRTAEREQYF. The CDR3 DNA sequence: TGCAGCGTACGGACAGCGGAGCGCGAGCAGTACTTC.

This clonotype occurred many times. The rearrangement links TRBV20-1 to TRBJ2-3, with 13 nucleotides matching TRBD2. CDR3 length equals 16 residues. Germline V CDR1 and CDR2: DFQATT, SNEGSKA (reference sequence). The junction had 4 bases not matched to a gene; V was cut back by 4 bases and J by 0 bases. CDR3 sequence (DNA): TGCAGTGCTATTGGGACTAGCGGGATGAGCACAGATACGCAGTATTTT. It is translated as CSAIGTSGMSTDTQYF.